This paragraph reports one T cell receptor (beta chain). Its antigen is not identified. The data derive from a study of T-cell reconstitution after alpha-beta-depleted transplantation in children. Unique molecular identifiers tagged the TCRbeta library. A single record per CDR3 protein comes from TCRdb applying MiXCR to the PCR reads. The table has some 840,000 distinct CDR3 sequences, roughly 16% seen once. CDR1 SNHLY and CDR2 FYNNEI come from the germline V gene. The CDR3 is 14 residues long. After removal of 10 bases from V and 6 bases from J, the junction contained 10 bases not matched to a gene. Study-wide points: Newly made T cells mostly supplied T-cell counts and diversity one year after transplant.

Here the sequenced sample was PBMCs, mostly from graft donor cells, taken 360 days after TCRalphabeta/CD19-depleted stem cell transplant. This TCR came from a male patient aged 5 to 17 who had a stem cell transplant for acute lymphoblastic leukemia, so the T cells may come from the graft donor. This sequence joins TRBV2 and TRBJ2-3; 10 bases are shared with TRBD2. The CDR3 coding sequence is TGTGCCACACGCCCGACTAGCGGGTTCGATACGCAGTATTTT. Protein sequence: CATRPTSGFDTQYF.